This T cell receptor (beta chain) was observed in a study of T cells in Graves' hyperthyroidism and ophthalmopathy. Study overall: Peripheral blood sampling occurred at initial diagnosis, before any treatment.

This clonotype turned up a few times. Antigen unknown. From germline, CDR1 is SGHAT and CDR2 FQNNGV. With 5 bases removed from V and 2 bases from J, the gap between germline ends came to 13 bases. This CDR3 contains 14 residues. Each ophthalmopathy patient scored at least 3 on the Clinical Activity Score and at least 4 on NOSPECS grade, with duration under 3 months. Using RNA transcripts as the source, TCR beta CDR3 regions were amplified. A set of HTBI primers served as the primers for a first-round RT-PCR of the TCR CDR3. TCRdb reprocessed the multiplex PCR reads via MiXCR and lists one record per CDR3 protein. This sample has about 640,000 distinct CDR3 sequences, with roughly 20% found just once. General study points: The blood repertoire included most of the expanded thyroid clonotypes above 0.001. Ophthalmopathy and stable hyperthyroidism were told apart by a 13 V-J model.

The sequenced sample consisted of blood. The chain carries TRBV11-2 and TRBJ2-7, with TRBD1 as a possible D gene (6 bases). The clonotype originates from a man aged 30 to 45 with Graves' ophthalmopathy. CDR3 protein: CASSVRDTPYEQYF. The CDR3 nucleotides are TGTGCCAGCAGCGTCCGGGACACTCCCTACGAGCAGTACTTC.